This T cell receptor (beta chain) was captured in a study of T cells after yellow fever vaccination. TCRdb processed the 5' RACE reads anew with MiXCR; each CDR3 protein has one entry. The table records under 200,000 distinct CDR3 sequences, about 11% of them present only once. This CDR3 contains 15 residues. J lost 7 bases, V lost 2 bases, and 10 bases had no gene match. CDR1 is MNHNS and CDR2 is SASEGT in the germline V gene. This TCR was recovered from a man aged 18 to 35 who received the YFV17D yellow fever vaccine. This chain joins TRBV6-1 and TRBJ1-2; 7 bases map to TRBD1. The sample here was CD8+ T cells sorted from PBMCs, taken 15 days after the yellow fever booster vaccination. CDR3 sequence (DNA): TGTGCCAGCAGTGAATTGGTAGGGGGCGCGAGTGGCTACACCTTC. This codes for CASSELVGGASGYTF.